This record concerns one T cell receptor (beta chain) sequence. This entry belongs to a study of blood T cell repertoires in COVID-19. Study as a whole: Samples came from the United States, Italy and Spain, spanning acute and convalescent COVID-19. Sources were T cells, B-cell-depleted T cells, or PBMCs; the material itself was cDNA or gDNA.

The CDR3 is 14 amino acids. With 3 bases removed from V and 5 bases from J, the gap between germline ends came to 16 bases. Germline V CDR1 and CDR2: DFQATT, SNEGSKA (reference sequence). In the authors' methods: Reference gene primer amplification in the assay estimated nucleated cell counts. Here immunoSEQ multiplex PCR was the method, and the copy in TCRdb shows in-frame clones only, minus some. The V and J calls and clone size were taken over from that table, and D and trimming were inferred from the DNA. The repertoire holds some 700,000 clones, with 75% to 90% as singletons. The gene calls are TRBV20-1 and TRBJ1-2; D not certain. The TCR comes from a young woman with acute or convalescent COVID-19. Sequenced sample: peripheral blood. The chain's CDR3 is CSASREGYRYGYTF. The CDR3 DNA is TGCAGTGCTAGTAGGGAGGGTTATCGGTATGGCTACACCTTC.